The 10 T cell receptor beta chains reported below all come from one sample, sequenced in a study of blood T cell repertoires in COVID-19. The method was immunoSEQ multiplex PCR; TCRdb's version includes in-frame clones alone and lacks a portion of them. The data show about 100,000 clones, with 91% seen just once and more than 0.85% held by the top ten. Sequencing was carried out using peripheral blood. The receptors shown here come from a man aged 60 to 69 with acute or convalescent COVID-19.

In its sample, this clone was seen once. V gene TRBV28 combines with J gene TRBJ2-7; TRBD1 matches 8 bases. The CDR3 runs to 15 residues. Germline V CDR1 and CDR2: MDHEN, SYDVKM. V was pared by 5 bases and J by 6 bases, with 12 bases of the junction left unmatched. This chain's CDR3 is CASSTTLLTGGEQYV. CDR3 nucleotides: TGTGCCAGCAGTACCACCCTCCTTACAGGGGGCGAGCAGTACGTC.

This sequence joins TRBV24-1 and TRBJ2-3; 8 bases align to TRBD2. CDR3 length: 16 amino acids. Per germline, CDR1 KGHDR and CDR2 SFDVKD. The V segment lost 5 bases and the J segment 2 bases; nucleotides outside the gene matches: 8. CDR3 in amino acids: CATSGRLAGYTDTQYF. DNA for the CDR3: TGTGCCACCAGTGGGCGTCTAGCGGGTTACACAGATACGCAGTATTTT.

V usage is TRBV5-4 and J usage is TRBJ2-2, with D maybe TRBD1 (6 bases). Germline V lookup: CDR1 SGHNT, CDR2 YYREEE (reference sequence). The V end was cut by 3 bases, the J end by 4 bases, with 13 bases between. This CDR3 has 15 amino acids. In DNA, the CDR3 is TGTGCCAGCAGCTCTACAGGGAGCAGCACCGGGGAGCTGTTTTTT. As protein: CASSSTGSSTGELFF.

The chain uses TRBV6-5 and TRBJ1-5; 10 bases map to TRBD1. CDR3 length: 15 amino acids. The ends lost 2 bases at V and 7 bases at J; junction bases unmatched: 5. Germline CDR1 MNHEY, CDR2 SVGAGI. This CDR3 reads CASSYAGTGDQPQHF. CDR3 bases: TGTGCCAGCAGTTACGCCGGGACAGGGGACCAGCCCCAGCATTTT.

CDR3: CASSRTGPASSGNTIYF. DNA for the CDR3: TGTGCCAGTAGTAGAACAGGGCCCGCTTCCTCTGGAAACACCATATATTTT. The chain is built from TRBV19 and TRBJ1-3, with a tentative D call TRBD1 (6 bases). The CDR3 is 17 amino acids. Germline CDR1 is LNHDA and CDR2 is SQIVND (reference sequence). Between the trimmed V and J ends, which lost 4 bases and 0 bases, there was a span of 16 bases.

V gene TRBV5-1 combines with J gene TRBJ2-6; 10 bases line up with TRBD1. This CDR3 contains 17 residues. Germline V CDR1 and CDR2: SGHRS, YFSETQ. V was clipped by 4 bases and J by 2 bases; unmatched bases: 6. The CDR3 DNA reads TGCGCCAGCAGCCCCGGGACAGGGGAGGCTGGGGCCAACGTCCTGACTTTC. Translated, it gives CASSPGTGEAGANVLTF.

The DNA for the CDR3 is TGTGCCAGCAGTACAGGACTAGCGGGAATGGGCGGGGCAGATACGCAGTATTTT. Its translation is CASSTGLAGMGGADTQYF. The rearrangement joins TRBV27 to TRBJ2-3; 12 positions agree with TRBD2. This CDR3 is built from 18 residues. V shed 5 bases and J 4 bases; nucleotides not matched to a gene: 13. The germline V gene has CDR1 MNHEY and CDR2 SMNVEV (reference sequence).

The chain carries TRBV2 and TRBJ2-1; TRBD2 aligns across 12 bases. CDR3 size: 15 residues. Germline-derived CDR1 and CDR2 are SNHLY and FYNNEI. V lost 6 bases to trimming and J lost 9 bases; unmatched junction nucleotides: 9. The CDR3 is CASSVLLAGGGEQFF. The CDR3 DNA is TGTGCCAGCAGCGTCTTACTAGCGGGAGGAGGTGAGCAGTTCTTC.

The rearrangement joins TRBV18 to TRBJ2-2; 7 bases agree with TRBD1. The CDR3 totals 15 residues. Germline loops: CDR1 KGHSH, CDR2 LQKENI. Trimming cost V 2 bases and J 6 bases; bases outside gene matches: 6. In nucleotides, the CDR3 is TGTGCCAGCTCACCAGACAGGGTGGGCTCCGGGGAGCTGTTTTTT. It yields the protein CASSPDRVGSGELFF.

The rearrangement links TRBV12-3 or TRBV12-4 to TRBJ2-3; no firm D call. V lost 3 bases and J 5 bases, leaving 6 bases between the germline ends. The CDR3 sequence is 12 residues long. This CDR3 reads CASSFSRDTQYF. Written as DNA, the CDR3 is TGTGCCAGCAGTTTTAGTAGAGATACGCAGTATTTT.